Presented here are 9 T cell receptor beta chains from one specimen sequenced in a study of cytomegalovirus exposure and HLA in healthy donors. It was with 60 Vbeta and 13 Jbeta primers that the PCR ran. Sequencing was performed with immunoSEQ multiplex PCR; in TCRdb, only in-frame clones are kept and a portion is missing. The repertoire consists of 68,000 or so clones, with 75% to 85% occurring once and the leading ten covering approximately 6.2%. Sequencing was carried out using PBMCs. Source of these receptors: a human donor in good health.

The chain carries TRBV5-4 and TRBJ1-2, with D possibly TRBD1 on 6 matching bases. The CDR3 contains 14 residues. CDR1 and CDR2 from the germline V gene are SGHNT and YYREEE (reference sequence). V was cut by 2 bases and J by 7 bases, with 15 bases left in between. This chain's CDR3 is CASSLAGAVGGYTF. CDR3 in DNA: TGTGCCAGCAGCTTAGCAGGGGCTGTTGGTGGCTACACCTTC.

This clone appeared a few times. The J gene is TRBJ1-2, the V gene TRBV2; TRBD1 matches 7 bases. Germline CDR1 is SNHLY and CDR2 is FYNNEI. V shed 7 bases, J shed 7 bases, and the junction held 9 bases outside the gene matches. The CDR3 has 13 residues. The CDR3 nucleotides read TGTGCCAGCACCGACAGGGAGAAAGCTGGCTACACCTTC. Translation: CASTDREKAGYTF.

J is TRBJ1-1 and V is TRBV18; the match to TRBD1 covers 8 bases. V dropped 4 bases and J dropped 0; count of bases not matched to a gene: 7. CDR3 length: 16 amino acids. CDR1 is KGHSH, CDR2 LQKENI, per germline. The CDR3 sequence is CASSRLMGQVNTEAFF. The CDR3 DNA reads TGTGCCAGCTCACGCTTAATGGGACAGGTGAACACTGAAGCTTTCTTT.

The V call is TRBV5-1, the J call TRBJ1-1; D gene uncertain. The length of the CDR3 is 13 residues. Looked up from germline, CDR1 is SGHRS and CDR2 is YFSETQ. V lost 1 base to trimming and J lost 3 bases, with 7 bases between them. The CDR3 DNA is TGCGCCAGCAGCTTGAACGGGGACACTGAAGCTTTCTTT. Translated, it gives CASSLNGDTEAFF.

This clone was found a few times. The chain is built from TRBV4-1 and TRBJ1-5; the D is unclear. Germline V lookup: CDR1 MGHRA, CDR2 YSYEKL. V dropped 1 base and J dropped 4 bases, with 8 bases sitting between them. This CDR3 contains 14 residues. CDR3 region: CASSQGTGNQPQHF. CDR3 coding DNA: TGCGCCAGCAGCCAAGGGACGGGGAATCAGCCCCAGCATTTT.

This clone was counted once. CDR3 sequence (DNA): TGTGCCACCAGCCGTACGATCATTCAGGGGGCTAATGAAAAACTGTTTTTT. It is translated as CATSRTIIQGANEKLFF. The rearrangement links TRBV15 to TRBJ1-4, with 7 nucleotides matching TRBD1. J was trimmed by 3 bases and V by 5 bases; bases with no gene match: 12. CDR1 and CDR2 (germline): LNHNV, YYDKDF (reference sequence). CDR3 length equals 17 residues. The variable domain in full, with the rest retrieved from reference TRBV15 and TRBJ1-4, is DAMVIQNPRYQVTQFGKPVTLSCSQTLNHNVMYWYQQKSSQAPKLLFHYYDKDFNNEADTPDNFQSRRPNTSFCFLDIRSPGLGDTAMYLCATSRTIIQGANEKLFFGSGTQLSVL.

CDR3 sequence reads: CASSLGGTGVSPLHF. The DNA for the CDR3 is TGTGCCAGCAGCTTAGGAGGGACAGGGGTGTCACCCCTCCACTTT. V and J are TRBV7-2 and TRBJ1-6, with 10 bases matching TRBD1. Trimming at V came to 1 base and at J to 10 bases, leaving 4 bases not matched to a gene. This CDR3 contains 15 residues. Germline assignment: CDR1 SGHTA and CDR2 FQGNSA. Full variable domain (missing parts from reference TRBV7-2 and TRBJ1-6): GAGVSQSPSNKVTEKGKDVELRCDPISGHTALYWYRQSLGQGLEFLIYFQGNSAPDKSGLPSDRFSAERTGGSVSTLTIQRTQQEDSAVYLCASSLGGTGVSPLHFGNGTRLTVT.

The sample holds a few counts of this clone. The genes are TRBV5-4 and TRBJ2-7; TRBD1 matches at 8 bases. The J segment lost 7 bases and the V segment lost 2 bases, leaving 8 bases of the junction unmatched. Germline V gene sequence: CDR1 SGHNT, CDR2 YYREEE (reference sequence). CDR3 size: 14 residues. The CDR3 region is CASSFGQGAGEQYF. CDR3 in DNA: TGTGCCAGCAGCTTCGGGCAGGGGGCTGGTGAGCAGTACTTC.

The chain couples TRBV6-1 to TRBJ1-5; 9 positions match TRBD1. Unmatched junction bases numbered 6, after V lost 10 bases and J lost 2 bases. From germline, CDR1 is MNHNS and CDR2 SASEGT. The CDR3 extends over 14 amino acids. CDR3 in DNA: TGTGCCATCCGACAGGGGGGTCGCAATCAGCCCCAGCATTTT. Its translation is CAIRQGGRNQPQHF.